This entry describes one TCR beta chain. Its antigen is not identified. This record belongs to a study of a mutant IDH1 vaccine in newly diagnosed glioma. Overall study: Vaccination followed radiotherapy alone by 4-6 weeks, or accompanied temozolomide cycles. Of the patients given treatment, roughly 60% were male and roughly 38% were female, and a mean age of roughly 40 years was recorded. Previous care, which was radiotherapy, temozolomide, or both, most often involved both.

The CDR3 consists of 15 residues. Trimming removed 5 bases at V and 3 bases at J, with 16 bases between. In germline, CDR1 is SGHTA, CDR2 FQGNSA. The time point here: week 5, during vaccination. Each vaccine dose was 300 ug of mutant IDH1 20-mer peptide, with topical imiquimod. This table comes from immunoSEQ multiplex PCR, and its TCRdb copy is limited to in-frame clones, with some not included. In the table there are 30,000 to 40,000 clones, 81% of which are singletons. The sequencing here drew on PBMCs, taken from a glioma patient whose treatment included an IDH1 peptide vaccine. This clonotype originated in a man aged 50 or older with glioma. This rearrangement joins TRBV7-2 to TRBJ1-2, with D tentatively TRBD1 (6 bases). CDR3 in amino acids: CASSPGGGADYGYTF. The CDR3 DNA reads as TGTGCCAGCAGCCCTGGGGGGGGCGCGGACTATGGCTACACCTTC.